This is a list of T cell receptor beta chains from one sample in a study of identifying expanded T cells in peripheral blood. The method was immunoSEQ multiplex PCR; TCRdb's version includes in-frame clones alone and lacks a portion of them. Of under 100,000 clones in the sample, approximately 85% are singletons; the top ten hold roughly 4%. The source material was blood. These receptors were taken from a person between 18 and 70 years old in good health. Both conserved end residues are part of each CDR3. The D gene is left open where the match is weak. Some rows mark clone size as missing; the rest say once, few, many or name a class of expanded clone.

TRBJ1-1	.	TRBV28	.	TGTGCCAGCAGTTCAGGAGGATTGAACACTGAAGCTTTCTTT	CASSSGGLNTEAFF
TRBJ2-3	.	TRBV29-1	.	TGCAGCGCCTCCCGGGCGATCGGCACAGATACGCAGTATTTT	CSASRAIGTDTQYF
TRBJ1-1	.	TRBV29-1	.	TGCAGCGTTGCGTTTGGGCAGGCCACTGAAGCTTTCTTT	CSVAFGQATEAFF
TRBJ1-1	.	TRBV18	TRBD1	TGTGCCAGCTCACCAGACAGGGCAACTGAAGCTTTCTTT	CASSPDRATEAFF
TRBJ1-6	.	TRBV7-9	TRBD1	TGTGCCAGCAGCCAACCGGCGGGACAGACCTCCTATAATTCACCCCTCCACTTT	CASSQPAGQTSYNSPLHF
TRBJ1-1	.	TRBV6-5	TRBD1	TGTGCCAGCAGTTACGGAACAGGGGGAGGGAGAACTGAAGCTTTCTTT	CASSYGTGGGRTEAFF
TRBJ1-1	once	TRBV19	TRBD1	TGTGCCAGTAAGACGACAGGGGGAGGGGACACTGAAGCTTTCTTT	CASKTTGGGDTEAFF
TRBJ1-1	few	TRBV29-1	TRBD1	TGCAGCGTGCCAGGGGGAAGAAACACTGAAGCTTTCTTT	CSVPGGRNTEAFF
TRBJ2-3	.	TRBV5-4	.	TGTGCCAGCAGCTTGTGGTCACTAGCTGTCACAGATACGCAGTATTTT	CASSLWSLAVTDTQYF
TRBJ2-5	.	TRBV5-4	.	TGTGCCAGCAGCTTATCTCCTGCAGAGACCCAGTACTTC	CASSLSPAETQYF
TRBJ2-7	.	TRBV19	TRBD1	TGTGCCAGTAGTGGACAGGGATACGAGCAGTACTTC	CASSGQGYEQYF
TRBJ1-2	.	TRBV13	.	TGTGCCAGCAGCTTAGGAGGGAATGGCTACACCTTC	CASSLGGNGYTF
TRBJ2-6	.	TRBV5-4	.	TGTGCCATCCCGACCGTTACTGGGGCCAACGTCCTGACTTTC	CAIPTVTGANVLTF
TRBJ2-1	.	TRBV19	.	TGTGCCAGTAGTATAGATCGCATCTCGCATTCGGGTCCATACAATGAGCAGTTCTTC	CASSIDRISHSGPYNEQFF
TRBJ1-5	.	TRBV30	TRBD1	TGTGCCTGGAACAGGGGGCCAAGGCAGCCCCAGCATTTT	CAWNRGPRQPQHF
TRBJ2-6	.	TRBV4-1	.	TGCGCCAGCAGGGCCAGGGTTTTCTACTCTGGGGCCAACGTCCTGACTTTC	CASRARVFYSGANVLTF
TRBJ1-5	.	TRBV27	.	TGTGCCAGCAGTCCAACACACCCCGGGCCCCGATCCCAGCCCCAGCATTTT	CASSPTHPGPRSQPQHF
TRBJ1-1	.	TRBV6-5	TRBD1	TGTGCCAGCAGTTACTCCAACAGGGGAAGGACTGAAGCTTTCTTT	CASSYSNRGRTEAFF
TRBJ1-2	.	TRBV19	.	TGTGCCAGTAGTGCCAACAGCGGGCGAAGCTATGGCTACACCTTC	CASSANSGRSYGYTF
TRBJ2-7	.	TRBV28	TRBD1	TGTGCCAGCAGTTCCGGACAGGGTGTGCACGAGCAGTACTTC	CASSSGQGVHEQYF
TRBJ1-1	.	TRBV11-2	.	TGTGCCAGCAGCCATGGATCCAGGGTTTTCGACACTGAAGCTTTCTTT	CASSHGSRVFDTEAFF
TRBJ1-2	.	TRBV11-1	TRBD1	TGTGCCAGCAGCTTCGACAGGGTCTATGGCTACACCTTC	CASSFDRVYGYTF
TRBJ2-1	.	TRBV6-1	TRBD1	TGTGCCAGTCCCCGTCGGACAGGGAACTACAATGAGCAGTTCTTC	CASPRRTGNYNEQFF
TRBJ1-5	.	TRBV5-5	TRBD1	TGTGCCAGCAGCTTGCTGCCAGGGGGCAAGGAGCTTTCGGCCCAGCATTTT	CASSLLPGGKELSAQHF
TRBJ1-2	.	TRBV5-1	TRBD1	TGCGCCAGCAGCGATTCCCACAGGGGGGTGGATGGCTACACCTTC	CASSDSHRGVDGYTF
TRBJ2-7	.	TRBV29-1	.	TGCAGCGTTGGGACCGTAGGCTACGAGCAGTACTTC	CSVGTVGYEQYF
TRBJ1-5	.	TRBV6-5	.	TGTGCCAGCAGTTATGCGGGGAACAATCAGCCCCAGCATTTT	CASSYAGNNQPQHF
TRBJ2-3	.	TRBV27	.	TGTGCCAGCAGTCCCCACTCCGTCGATACGCAGTATTTT	CASSPHSVDTQYF
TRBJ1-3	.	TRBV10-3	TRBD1	TGTGCCATCAGATCACAGGGGGCGAGATCTGGAAACACCATATATTTT	CAIRSQGARSGNTIYF
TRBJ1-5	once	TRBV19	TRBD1	TGTGCCAGTAGTAACGCCCCGACAGGGGGTATCCGTCAGCCCCAGCATTTT	CASSNAPTGGIRQPQHF
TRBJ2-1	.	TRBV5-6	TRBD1	TGTGCCAGCAGCCAGACAGGGTTCTACAATGAGCAGTTCTTC	CASSQTGFYNEQFF
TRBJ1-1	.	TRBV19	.	TGTGCCAGTAGTATCACGGGCATCCTGAACACTGAAGCTTTCTTT	CASSITGILNTEAFF
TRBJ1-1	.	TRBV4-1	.	TGCGCCAGCAGCCACCTGGGGGGGAAAACTGAAGCTTTCTTT	CASSHLGGKTEAFF
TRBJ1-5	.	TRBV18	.	TGTGCCAGCTCATCGCGTAACGGACAGAGTCATCAGCCCCAGCATTTT	CASSSRNGQSHQPQHF
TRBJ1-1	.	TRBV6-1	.	TGTGCCAGCAGTTCCCGGGAGAACACTGAAGCTTTCTTT	CASSSRENTEAFF
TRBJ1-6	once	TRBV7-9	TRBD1	TGTGCCAGCAGCTCAAGACAGGGCAATTCACCCCTCCACTTT	CASSSRQGNSPLHF
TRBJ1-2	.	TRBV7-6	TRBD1	TGTGCCAGCAGCTTAGGGAACAGGGGACCCAACTATGGCTACACCTTC	CASSLGNRGPNYGYTF
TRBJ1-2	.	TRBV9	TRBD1	TGTGCCAGCAGCCTCGATCAAGGGGGCAGCGGAGATGGCTACACCTTC	CASSLDQGGSGDGYTF
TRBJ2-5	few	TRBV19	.	TGTGCCAGTACCCCACGGGGGCGAGGAGAGACCCAGTACTTC	CASTPRGRGETQYF
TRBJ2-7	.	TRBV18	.	TGTGCCAGCTCACCAGGAGCAGGGGATCAGTACTTC	CASSPGAGDQYF
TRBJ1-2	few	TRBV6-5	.	TGTGCCAGCAGTTATCGTATACAGGACTTCTCTGGCTACACCTTC	CASSYRIQDFSGYTF
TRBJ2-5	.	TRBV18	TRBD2	TGTGCCAGCTCACGAGCATTACAGGCGGGGGAAGAGACCCAGTACTTC	CASSRALQAGEETQYF
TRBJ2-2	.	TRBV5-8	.	TGTGCCAGCAGCCTGGTTCGAACCGGGGAGCTGTTTTTT	CASSLVRTGELFF
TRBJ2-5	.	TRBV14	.	TGTGCCAGCAGCCTACTGGGTAGGGGGACCCAGTACTTC	CASSLLGRGTQYF
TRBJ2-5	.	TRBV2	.	TGTGCCAGCAGTGTCAGTAGAGGGAAAAAGGGGACCCAGTACTTC	CASSVSRGKKGTQYF
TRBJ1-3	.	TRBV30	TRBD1	TGTGCCGGGACAGGGGGCTCTGGAAACACCATATATTTT	CAGTGGSGNTIYF
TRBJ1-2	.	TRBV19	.	TGTGCCAGTAGCCGGGGCCTCCAACTAGCTACCATCTATGGCTACACCTTC	CASSRGLQLATIYGYTF